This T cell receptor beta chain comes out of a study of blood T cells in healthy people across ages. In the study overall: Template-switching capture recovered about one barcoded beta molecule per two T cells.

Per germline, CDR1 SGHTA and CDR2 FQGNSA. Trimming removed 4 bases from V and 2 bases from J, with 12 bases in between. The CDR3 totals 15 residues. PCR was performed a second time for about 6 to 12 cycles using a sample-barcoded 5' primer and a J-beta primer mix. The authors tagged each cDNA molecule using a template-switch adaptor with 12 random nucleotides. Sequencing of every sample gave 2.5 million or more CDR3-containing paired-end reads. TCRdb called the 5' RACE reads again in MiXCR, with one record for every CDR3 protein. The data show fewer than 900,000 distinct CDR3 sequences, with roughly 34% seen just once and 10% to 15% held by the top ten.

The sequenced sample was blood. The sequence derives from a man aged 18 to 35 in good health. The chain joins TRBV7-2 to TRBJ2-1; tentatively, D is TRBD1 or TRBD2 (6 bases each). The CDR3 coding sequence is TGTGCCAGCAGCTCGACAAGGGGGGCCTACAATGAGCAGTTCTTC. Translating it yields CASSSTRGAYNEQFF.